This T cell receptor beta chain was recovered during a study of CD8 T cells in ankylosing spondylitis. Findings of the study overall: Reportedly, disease-linked clones are significantly enriched in ankylosing spondylitis patients' matched synovial fluid. Ankylosing spondylitis blood appeared to carry a characteristic TCR beta motif of several highly homologous variants.

5'-RACE, quantitative and with molecular barcodes, yielded the TCR beta libraries. TCRdb re-called the 5' RACE reads with MiXCR, one entry per CDR3 protein. The sample has some 220,000 distinct CDR3 sequences; 8% to 10% are singletons. This clonotype was seen at least ten times. Its antigen remains unidentified. The TCR was taken from a female donor with ankylosing spondylitis or in good health (not recorded which). The sample taken for sequencing was blood, either unsorted or a sorted T cell fraction (not recorded which).

The CDR3 region has the DNA TGCAGTGCTAGAGATCTTGCGGCAAACTACAATGAGCAGTTCTTC. It codes for CSARDLAANYNEQFF. This chain joins TRBV20-1 and TRBJ2-1, with D hard to call. Germline V lookup: CDR1 DFQATT, CDR2 SNEGSKA (reference sequence). The length of the CDR3 is 15 residues. V lost 0 bases and J lost 3, with 12 bases in between.